The TCR beta chain described here comes from a study of blood T cell repertoires in COVID-19. Turning to the study itself: Sources were T cells, B-cell-depleted T cells, or PBMCs; the material itself was cDNA or gDNA.

Original handling: Reference gene primer amplification gave nucleated cell count estimates. Repertoires were generated with immunoSEQ multiplex PCR, while TCRdb's copy carries only in-frame clones and drops some. V and J calls plus clone size are reproduced from that table; the DNA served to infer D and trimming. The table lists about 270,000 clones, around nine tenths of them singletons. The CDR3 has 13 residues. V gave up 8 bases and J gave up 6 bases, with 16 bases separating them. Per the germline V gene, CDR1 is MGHDK and CDR2 is SYGVNS. The sequenced material came from peripheral blood. The sequence derives from a man aged 35 to 55 with active or convalescent COVID-19. The J gene is TRBJ1-2, the V gene TRBV25-1; D gene ambiguous. CDR3 DNA sequence: TGTGCCAGCGGACTACCGGGTCGGCATGGCTACACCTTC. Translating it yields CASGLPGRHGYTF.